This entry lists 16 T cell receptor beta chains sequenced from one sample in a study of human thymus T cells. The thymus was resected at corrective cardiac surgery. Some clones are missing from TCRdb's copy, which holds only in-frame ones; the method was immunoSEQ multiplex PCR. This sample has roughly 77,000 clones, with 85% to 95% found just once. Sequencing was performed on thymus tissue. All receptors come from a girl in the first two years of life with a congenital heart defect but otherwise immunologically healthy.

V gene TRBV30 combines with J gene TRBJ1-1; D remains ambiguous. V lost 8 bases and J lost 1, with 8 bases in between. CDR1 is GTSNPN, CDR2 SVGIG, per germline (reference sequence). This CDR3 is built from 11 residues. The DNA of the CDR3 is TGTGCCCCCGGACCGAACACTGAAGCTTTCTTT. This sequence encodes CAPGPNTEAFF.

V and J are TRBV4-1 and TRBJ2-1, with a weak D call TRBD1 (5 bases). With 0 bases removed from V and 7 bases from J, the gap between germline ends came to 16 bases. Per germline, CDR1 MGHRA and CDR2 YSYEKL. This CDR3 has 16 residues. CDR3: CASSQDPGAVRNEQFF. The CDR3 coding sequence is TGCGCCAGCAGCCAAGATCCTGGGGCTGTTCGGAATGAGCAGTTCTTC.

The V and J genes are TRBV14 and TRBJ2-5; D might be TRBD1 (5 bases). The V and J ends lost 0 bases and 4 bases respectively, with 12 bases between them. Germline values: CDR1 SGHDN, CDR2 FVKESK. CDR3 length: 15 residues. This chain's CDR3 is CASSQEGTGPETQYF. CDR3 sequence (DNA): TGTGCCAGCAGCCAAGAAGGAACAGGCCCAGAGACCCAGTACTTC.

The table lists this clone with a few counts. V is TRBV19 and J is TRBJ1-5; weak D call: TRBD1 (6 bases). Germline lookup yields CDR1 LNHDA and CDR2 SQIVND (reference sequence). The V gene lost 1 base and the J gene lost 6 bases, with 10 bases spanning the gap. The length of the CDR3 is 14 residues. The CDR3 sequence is CASSIGRGGQPQHF. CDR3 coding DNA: TGTGCCAGTAGTATAGGCAGGGGAGGTCAGCCCCAGCATTTT. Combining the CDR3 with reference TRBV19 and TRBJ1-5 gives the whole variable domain DGGITQSPKYLFRKEGQNVTLSCEQNLNHDAMYWYRQDPGQGLRLIYYSQIVNDFQKGDIAEGYSVSREKKESFPLTVTSAQKNPTAFYLCASSIGRGGQPQHFGDGTRLSIL.

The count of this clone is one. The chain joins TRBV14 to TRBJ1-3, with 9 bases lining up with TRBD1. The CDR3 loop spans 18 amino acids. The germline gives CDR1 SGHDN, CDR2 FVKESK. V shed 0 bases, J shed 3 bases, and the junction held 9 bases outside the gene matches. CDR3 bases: TGTGCCAGCAGCCAAGATCTCCGGACAGGGGAAGATGGAAACACCATATATTTT. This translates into CASSQDLRTGEDGNTIYF.

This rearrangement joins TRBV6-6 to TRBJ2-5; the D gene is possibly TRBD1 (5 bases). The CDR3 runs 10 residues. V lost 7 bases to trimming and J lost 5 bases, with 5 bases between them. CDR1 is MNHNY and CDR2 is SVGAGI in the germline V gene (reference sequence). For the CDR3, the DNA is TGTGCCAGCACAGGGGAGACCCAGTACTTC. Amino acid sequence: CASTGETQYF.

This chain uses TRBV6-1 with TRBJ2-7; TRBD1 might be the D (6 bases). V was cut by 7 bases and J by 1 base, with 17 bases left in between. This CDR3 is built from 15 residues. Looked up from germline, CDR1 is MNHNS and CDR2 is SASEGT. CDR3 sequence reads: CASMGASPWSYEQYF. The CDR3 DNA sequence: TGTGCCAGCATGGGGGCCTCCCCTTGGTCCTACGAGCAGTACTTC.

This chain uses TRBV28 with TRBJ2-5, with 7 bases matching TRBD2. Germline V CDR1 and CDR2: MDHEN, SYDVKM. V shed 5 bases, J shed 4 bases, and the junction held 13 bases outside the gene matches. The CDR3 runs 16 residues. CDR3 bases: TGTGCCAGCAGTCCTGGTGGGGGACTACGTAGAGAGACCCAGTACTTC. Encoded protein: CASSPGGGLRRETQYF. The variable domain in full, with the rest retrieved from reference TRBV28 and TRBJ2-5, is DVKVTQSSRYLVKRTGEKVFLECVQDMDHENMFWYRQDPGLGLRLIYFSYDVKMKEKGDIPEGYSVSREKKERFSLILESASTNQTSMYLCASSPGGGLRRETQYFGPGTRLLVL.

The CDR3 DNA sequence: TGTGCCAGCAGTTCTGTTTCGACCACGAACACCGATGGCTACACCTTC. This sequence encodes CASSSVSTTNTDGYTF. The chain links TRBV5-4 to TRBJ1-2; D gene uncertain. Per the germline V gene, CDR1 is SGHNT and CDR2 is YYREEE (reference sequence). This CDR3 has 16 amino acids. V was shortened by 5 bases and J by 6 bases, with 23 bases between the two germline ends.

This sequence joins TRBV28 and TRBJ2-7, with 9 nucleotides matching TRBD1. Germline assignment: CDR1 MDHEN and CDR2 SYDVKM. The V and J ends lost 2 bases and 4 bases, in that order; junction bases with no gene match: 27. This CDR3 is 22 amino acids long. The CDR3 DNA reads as TGTGCCAGCAGTTTAAGGGACAGGGAACTTCTGGGATGGGAGTTGATCCCGTACGAGCAGTACTTC. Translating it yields CASSLRDRELLGWELIPYEQYF.

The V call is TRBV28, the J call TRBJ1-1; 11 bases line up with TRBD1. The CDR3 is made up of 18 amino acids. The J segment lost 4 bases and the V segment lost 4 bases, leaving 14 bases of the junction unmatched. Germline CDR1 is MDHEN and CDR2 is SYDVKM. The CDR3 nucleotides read TGTGCCAGCAGTTGGACAGGGGGCAGGTTGCCCCTGAGCACTGAAGCTTTCTTT. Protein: CASSWTGGRLPLSTEAFF.

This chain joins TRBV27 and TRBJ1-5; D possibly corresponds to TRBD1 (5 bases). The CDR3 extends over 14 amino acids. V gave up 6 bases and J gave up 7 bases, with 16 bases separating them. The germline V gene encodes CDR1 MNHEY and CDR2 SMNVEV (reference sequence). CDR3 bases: TGTGCCAGCAGCATAGCGCCGGGGACCCAGCCCCAGCATTTT. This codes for CASSIAPGTQPQHF.

The DNA of the CDR3 is TGTGCCAGCAGCAGGGACTATGGGGCCTACAATGAGCAGTTCTTC. It is translated as CASSRDYGAYNEQFF. The chain is built from TRBV11-3 and TRBJ2-1; TRBD2 aligns across 7 bases. With 5 bases clipped from V and 2 bases from J, the junction kept 6 bases outside the gene matches. The CDR3 covers 15 residues. CDR1 is SGHNT and CDR2 is YENEEA in the germline V gene. The whole variable domain, remainder taken from reference TRBV11-3 and TRBJ2-1, is EAGVVQSPRYKIIEKKQPVAFWCNPISGHNTLYWYLQNLGQGPELLIRYENEEAVDDSQLPKDRFSAERLKGVDSTLKIQPAELGDSAVYLCASSRDYGAYNEQFFGPGTRLTVL.

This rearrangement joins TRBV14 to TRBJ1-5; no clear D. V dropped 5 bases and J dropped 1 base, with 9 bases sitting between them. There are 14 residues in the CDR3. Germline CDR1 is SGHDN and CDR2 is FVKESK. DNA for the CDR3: TGTGCCAGCAGCTTATCAAGAAGCAATCAGCCCCAGCATTTT. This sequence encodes CASSLSRSNQPQHF. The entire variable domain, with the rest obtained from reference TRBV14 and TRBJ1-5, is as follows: EAGVTQFPSHSVIEKGQTVTLRCDPISGHDNLYWYRRVMGKEIKFLLHFVKESKQDESGMPNNRFLAERTGGTYSTLKVQPAELEDSGVYFCASSLSRSNQPQHFGDGTRLSIL.

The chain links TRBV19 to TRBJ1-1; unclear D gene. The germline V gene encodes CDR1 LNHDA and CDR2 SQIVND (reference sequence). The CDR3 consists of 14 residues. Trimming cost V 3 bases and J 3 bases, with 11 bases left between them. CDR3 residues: CASSIGSVYTEAFF. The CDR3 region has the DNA TGTGCCAGTAGTATCGGAAGTGTTTACACTGAAGCTTTCTTT.

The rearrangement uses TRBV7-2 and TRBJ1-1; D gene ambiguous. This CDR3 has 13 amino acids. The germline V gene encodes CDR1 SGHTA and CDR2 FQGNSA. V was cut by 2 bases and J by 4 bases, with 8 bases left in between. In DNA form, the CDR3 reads TGTGCCAGCAGCTTACGGGGTAGCACTGAAGCTTTCTTT. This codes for CASSLRGSTEAFF.